This TCR beta chain was identified in a study of identical twins. TCRdb re-called the 5' RACE reads through MiXCR, storing one row per CDR3 protein. Of hundreds of thousands of distinct CDR3 sequences in the sample, 15% to 20% are singletons; the top ten hold about an eighth. All donors were healthy Caucasians. V dropped 0 bases and J dropped 5 bases, with 7 bases sitting between them. The CDR3 totals 13 residues. This clonotype came up many times. These data also formed part of another study, on T cells expressing NK-cell markers. As that report states: Restricting sorting to alpha-beta TCR T cells was achieved in several experiments by an anti-gamma-delta TCR antibody. Each of six donors carried dominant NKG2C+ clonotypes accounting for roughly 1.0-8% of CD8+ T cells. These same clonotypes (in a handful of donors) also led the CD3+CD56-NKG2C+ fraction.

The origin of this receptor is a woman under 30 in good health. The V gene is TRBV12-3 or TRBV12-4, the J gene TRBJ2-5; D is unclear. The sequencing sample was made of PBMCs. CDR3 protein: CASSLARYETQYF. CDR3 bases: TGTGCCAGCAGTTTAGCCCGGTACGAGACCCAGTACTTC.